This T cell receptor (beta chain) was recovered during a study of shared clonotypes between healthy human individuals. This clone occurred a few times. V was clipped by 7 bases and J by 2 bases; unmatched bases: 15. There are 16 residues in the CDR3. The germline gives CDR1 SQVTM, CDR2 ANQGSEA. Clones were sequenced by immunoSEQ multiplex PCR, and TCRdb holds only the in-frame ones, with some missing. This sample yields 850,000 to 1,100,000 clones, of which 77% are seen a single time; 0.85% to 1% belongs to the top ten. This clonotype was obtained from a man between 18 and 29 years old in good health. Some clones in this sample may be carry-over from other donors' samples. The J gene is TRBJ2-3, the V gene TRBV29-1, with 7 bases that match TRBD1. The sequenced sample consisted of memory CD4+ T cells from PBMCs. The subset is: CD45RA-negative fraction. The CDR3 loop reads CSGRKTPGQYTDTQYF. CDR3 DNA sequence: TGCAGCGGGAGAAAGACACCGGGACAGTACACAGATACGCAGTATTTT.